This record looks at one TCR beta chain sequence and its context. Its antigen is undetermined. This sample is part of a study of shared clonotypes between healthy human individuals. Losses at the gene ends were 2 bases for V and 7 bases for J; bases not matched to a gene: 7. Germline loops: CDR1 MDHEN, CDR2 SYDVKM. The CDR3 totals 15 residues. The study's findings and limits: Richness estimates generally favored naive over memory subsets. Shared across a few donors were around 5% of the naive CD4 clonotypes.

It was across several immunoSEQ plates that each subset's genomic DNA was evenly split. Clones were read by immunoSEQ multiplex PCR, and TCRdb kept only the in-frame ones, dropping some. The data show hundreds of thousands of clones, approximately 95% seen once. This receptor was identified in a woman aged 25 to 45 in good health. The chain recombines TRBV28 with TRBJ1-5; 8 bases are a match to TRBD1. The specimen sequenced was naive CD4+ T cells sorted from blood. Noted subset: CD45RA+ positively selected. The DNA for the CDR3 is TGTGCCAGCAGTTTAGCGTCTCGACAGGGGCAGCCCCAGCATTTT. Translated: CASSLASRQGQPQHF.